Listed below are T cell receptor beta chains from one sample, sequenced in a study of blood T cell repertoires in COVID-19. Measured with immunoSEQ multiplex PCR; TCRdb has only the in-frame clones, and not every one. The sample has tens of thousands of clones, around 90% seen once. What was sequenced was peripheral blood. The source is a human donor in a cohort sampled during active COVID-19. The CDR3 runs from the conserved cysteine through the conserved F or W. The order of the fields is clone size, V gene, D gene, J gene, CDR3 DNA, CDR3 protein. D genes are given only for firm matches. Clone size appears in some rows only: once, few, many, or a class for an expanded clone.

-	TRBV30	TRBD2	TRBJ2-2	TGTGCCGGGACTAGGAGAACAGGCGGGGAGCTGTTTTTT	CAGTRRTGGELFF
once	TRBV2	-	TRBJ2-1	TGTGCCAGCAGTGAACTCACGACATCCTACAATGAGCAGTTCTTC	CASSELTTSYNEQFF
once	TRBV19	-	TRBJ1-6	TGTGCCAGTAGTATGGAGCGGGATTCACCCCTCCACTTT	CASSMERDSPLHF
once	TRBV6-2/TRBV6-3	TRBD1	TRBJ2-1	TGTGCCAGCATCCCAGGGGGCTCCTACAATGAGCAGTTCTTC	CASIPGGSYNEQFF
-	TRBV6-1	TRBD2	TRBJ2-5	TGTGCCAGCAGTGAACCTCCTCGGGGGGGTCACCAAGAGACCCAGTACTTC	CASSEPPRGGHQETQYF
-	TRBV11-2	-	TRBJ2-7	TGTGCCAGCAGCTTCAGAGGCTACGAGCAGTACTTC	CASSFRGYEQYF
-	TRBV18	-	TRBJ1-1	TGTGCCAGCCGCAGGGGAAACACTGAAGCTTTCTTT	CASRRGNTEAFF
-	TRBV7-3	-	TRBJ2-3	TGTGCCAGCAGCTTAGTCCCGACAGATACGCAGTATTTT	CASSLVPTDTQYF
-	TRBV12-3/TRBV12-4	-	TRBJ1-5	TGTGCCAGCAGCCAGGTCCGCCCAGGGCCCCAGCATTTT	CASSQVRPGPQHF
once	TRBV5-1	-	TRBJ2-7	TGCGCCAGCAGTTATGGGGGCGGGTCCTACGAGCAGTACTTC	CASSYGGGSYEQYF
-	TRBV3-1/TRBV3-2	-	TRBJ1-2	TGTGCCAGCAGCCAAGGCGGGGGGTCGGATGGCTACACCTTC	CASSQGGGSDGYTF
-	TRBV19	-	TRBJ2-2	TGTGCCAGTAGTATCTCCACAGGGCGAGCCACCGGGGAGCTGTTTTTT	CASSISTGRATGELFF
-	TRBV11-3	-	TRBJ2-1	TGTGCCAGCAGCTCCGGAGCGGTGCCCTACAATGAGCAGTTCTTC	CASSSGAVPYNEQFF
-	TRBV19	TRBD1	TRBJ2-6	TGTGCCAGTAGTGTGTTGGACAGGCACTCTGGGGCCAACGTCCTGACTTTC	CASSVLDRHSGANVLTF